The clone carrying this T cell receptor (beta chain) has a handful of counts. Its cognate antigen is unknown. Assay execution took place at the deep level. Here immunoSEQ multiplex PCR was the method, and the copy in TCRdb shows in-frame clones only, minus some. The sample yields about 590,000 clones, about 95% seen once. This specimen belongs to a study of shared clonotypes between healthy human individuals. About the research overall: CD4 naive and memory got three plates each, CD8 naive two, CD8 memory one.

The naive CD8 subset, CD45RO-negative cells positively selected for CCR7, excluded terminally differentiated effector memory CD45RA+ cells. The study drew all its donors from Caucasian adults living in Nashville, Tennessee. Points from the study as a whole: The naive CD4 repertoires of a handful of donors were compared, and 5% to 6.5% of clonotypes were shared.

The receptor's source is a woman in her twenties or thirties in good health. Material for sequencing was naive CD8+ T cells sorted from blood.

CDR3 nucleotides: TGTGCCAGCAGCTTGGGCCCCACCGTGGGAGCTGAAGCTTTCTTT. Translation gives CASSLGPTVGAEAFF. This chain joins TRBV5-4 and TRBJ1-1; D gene unclear. The CDR3 contains 15 residues. V gave up 0 bases and J gave up 6 bases, with 15 bases separating them. From germline, CDR1 is SGHNT and CDR2 YYREEE (reference sequence).